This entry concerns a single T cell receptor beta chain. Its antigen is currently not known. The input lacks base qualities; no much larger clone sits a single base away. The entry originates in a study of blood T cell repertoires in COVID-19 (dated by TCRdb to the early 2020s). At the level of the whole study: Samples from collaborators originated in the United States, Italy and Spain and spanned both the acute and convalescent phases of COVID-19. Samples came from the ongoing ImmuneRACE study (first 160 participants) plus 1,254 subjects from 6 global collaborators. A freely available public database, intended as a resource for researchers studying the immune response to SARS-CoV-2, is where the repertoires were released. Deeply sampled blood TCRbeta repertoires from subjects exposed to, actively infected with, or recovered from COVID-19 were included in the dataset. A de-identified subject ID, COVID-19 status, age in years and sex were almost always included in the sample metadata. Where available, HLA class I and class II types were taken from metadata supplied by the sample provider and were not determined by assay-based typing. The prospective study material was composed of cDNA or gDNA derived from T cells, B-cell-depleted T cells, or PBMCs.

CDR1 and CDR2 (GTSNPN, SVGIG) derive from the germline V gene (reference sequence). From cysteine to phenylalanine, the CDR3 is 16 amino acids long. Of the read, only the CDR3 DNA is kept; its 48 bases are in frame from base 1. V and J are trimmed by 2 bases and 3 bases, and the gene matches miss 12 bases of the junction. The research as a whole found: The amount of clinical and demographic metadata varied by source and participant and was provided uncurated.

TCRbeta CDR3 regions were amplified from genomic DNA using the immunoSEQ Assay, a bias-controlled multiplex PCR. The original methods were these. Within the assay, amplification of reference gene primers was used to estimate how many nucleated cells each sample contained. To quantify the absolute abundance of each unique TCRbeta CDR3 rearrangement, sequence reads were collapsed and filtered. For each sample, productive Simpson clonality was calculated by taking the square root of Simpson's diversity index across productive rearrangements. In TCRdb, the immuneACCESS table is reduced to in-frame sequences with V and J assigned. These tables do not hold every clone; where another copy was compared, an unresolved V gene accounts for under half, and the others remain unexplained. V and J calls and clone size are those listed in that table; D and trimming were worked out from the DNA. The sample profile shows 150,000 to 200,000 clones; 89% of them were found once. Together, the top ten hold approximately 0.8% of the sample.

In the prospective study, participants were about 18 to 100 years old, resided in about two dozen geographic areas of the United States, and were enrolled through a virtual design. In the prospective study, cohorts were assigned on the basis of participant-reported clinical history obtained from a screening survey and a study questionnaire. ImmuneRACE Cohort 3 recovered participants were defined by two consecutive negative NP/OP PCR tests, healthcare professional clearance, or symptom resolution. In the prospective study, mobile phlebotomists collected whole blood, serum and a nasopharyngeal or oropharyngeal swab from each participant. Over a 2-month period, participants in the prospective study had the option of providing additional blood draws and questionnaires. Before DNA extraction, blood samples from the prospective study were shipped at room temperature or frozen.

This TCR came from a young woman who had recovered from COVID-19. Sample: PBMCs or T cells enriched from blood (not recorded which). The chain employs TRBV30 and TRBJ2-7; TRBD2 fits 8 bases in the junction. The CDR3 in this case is CAWSSPLTSVVYEQYF. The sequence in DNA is TGTGCCTGGAGTTCTCCCCTGACTAGCGTGGTCTACGAGCAGTACTTC.